These 27 T cell receptor beta chains were all obtained from the same sample, sequenced in a study of blood T cell repertoires in COVID-19 (dated by TCRdb to 2018 to 2020). Receptor libraries were prepared by the immunoSEQ multiplex PCR assay. TCRdb holds this immuneACCESS table with in-frame rearrangements only. Some clones are missing; in checked studies, unresolved V genes explain under half, and the rest has no known cause. The sample contains under 250,000 clones, roughly nine tenths of them found a single time. The top ten hold 0.55% to 0.75% of the sample. Source material: peripheral blood. The receptor source for this set is a man aged 40-49 years with acute or convalescent COVID-19.

The chain employs TRBV19 and TRBJ2-7; 8 nucleotides line up with TRBD1. Germline V gene lookup returns CDR1 LNHDA and CDR2 SQIVND (reference sequence). The ends lost 6 bases at V and 2 bases at J; junction bases unmatched: 0. The CDR3 has 12 residues. The CDR3 loop is CASRDRAYEQYF. CDR3 sequence (DNA): TGTGCCAGTAGGGACAGGGCCTACGAGCAGTACTTC.

In this sample, this clone turned up once. The chain couples TRBV5-8 to TRBJ2-7; tentatively, D is TRBD1 (5 bases). The length of the CDR3 is 14 residues. Germline V CDR1 and CDR2: SGHTS, YDEGEE. The V end lost 0 bases, the J end lost 3 bases, and 10 bases lay between the germline ends. The CDR3 region is CASSLDHQGYEQYF. In DNA, the CDR3 is TGTGCCAGCAGCTTGGACCATCAGGGCTACGAGCAGTACTTC.

This chain links TRBV19 with TRBJ2-7; D perhaps matches TRBD1 (6 bases). CDR1 LNHDA and CDR2 SQIVND come from the germline V gene (reference sequence). The CDR3 consists of 14 residues. Trimming left V 5 bases short and J 0 bases short, with 11 bases between. This chain's CDR3 is CASSGTPSSYEQYF. For the CDR3, the DNA is TGTGCCAGTAGTGGGACACCGAGCTCCTACGAGCAGTACTTC.

As to this clone: Other DNA sequences in the sample encode the same CDR3. The J gene is TRBJ1-1, the V gene TRBV6-4, with D tentatively TRBD1 (5 bases). Germline CDR1 MRHNA, CDR2 SNTAGT. This CDR3 comprises 13 residues. The V end lost 5 bases, the J end lost 0 bases, and 7 bases lay between the germline ends. This CDR3 is CASSSGMNTEAFF. The CDR3 nucleotides are TGTGCCAGCAGTTCAGGGATGAACACTGAAGCTTTCTTT.

The count of this clone is one. The chain combines TRBV7-9 with TRBJ2-5, with TRBD2 matching 9 bases. Germline-derived CDR1 and CDR2 are SEHNR and FQNEAQ (reference sequence). This CDR3 comprises 17 residues. J gave up 2 bases and V 3 bases, and 10 bases lay outside the gene matches. The CDR3 loop reads CASSFPGGGAPQETQYF. The CDR3 nucleotides read TGTGCCAGCAGCTTTCCCGGCGGGGGGGCCCCACAAGAGACCCAGTACTTC.

This clone was seen just once. The V gene is TRBV5-4, the J gene TRBJ1-2; TRBD1 aligns across 7 bases. The CDR3 has 17 amino acids. Trimming removed 3 bases from V and 8 bases from J; junction bases left unmatched: 19. CDR1 and CDR2 (germline): SGHNT, YYREEE (reference sequence). Here the CDR3 DNA reads TGTGCCAGCAGCTACACTGCAGGAGGGGGCAGATTCAGGGGCTACACCTTC. This gives the protein CASSYTAGGGRFRGYTF.

The genes are TRBV27 and TRBJ2-3, with 11 bases that match TRBD2. From germline, CDR1 is MNHEY and CDR2 SMNVEV (reference sequence). Trimming removed 3 bases from V and 9 bases from J; junction bases left unmatched: 8. This CDR3 contains 15 residues. CDR3: CASSLSASGRRTQYF. The CDR3, as DNA: TGTGCCAGCAGTTTGTCGGCTAGCGGGAGGAGGACGCAGTATTTT.

The chain links TRBV24-1 to TRBJ2-7; 7 bases align to TRBD1. The CDR3 contains 15 residues. Germline V gives CDR1 KGHDR, CDR2 SFDVKD. The V and J ends lost 2 bases and 3 bases, in that order; junction bases with no gene match: 6. CDR3 sequence reads: CATSDSWDSNYEQYF. CDR3 coding DNA: TGTGCCACCAGTGATTCCTGGGACAGCAACTACGAGCAGTACTTC.

The rearrangement links TRBV29-1 to TRBJ1-1; TRBD1 is a possible D gene (6 bases). This CDR3 has 12 residues. Per germline, CDR1 SQVTM and CDR2 ANQGSEA. V was clipped by 6 bases and J by 5 bases, with 13 bases between them. The CDR3, as DNA: TGCAGCGTGGCAGGGGATATGACTGAAGCTTTCTTT. It yields the protein CSVAGDMTEAFF.

V and J are TRBV7-2 and TRBJ2-7; 8 positions agree with TRBD2. Germline CDR1 is SGHTA and CDR2 is FQGNSA. This CDR3 has 15 amino acids. V lost 5 bases and J lost 7; bases outside the gene matches: 13. CDR3: CASSQTHAGRVEQYF. The DNA of the CDR3 is TGTGCCAGCAGCCAGACGCACGCCGGGAGGGTTGAGCAGTACTTC.

The chain uses TRBV5-1 and TRBJ2-1, with TRBD2 identical over 7 bases. CDR3 size: 15 residues. Per germline, CDR1 SGHRS and CDR2 YFSETQ. The J segment lost 6 bases and the V segment lost 1 base, leaving 7 bases of the junction unmatched. The CDR3 nucleotides are TGCGCCAGCAGCTTGTGGGCGGGGAGGGGCAATGAGCAGTTCTTC. It encodes CASSLWAGRGNEQFF. The full variable domain, in which reference TRBV5-1 and TRBJ2-1 provide the parts outside the CDR3, is KAGVTQTPRYLIKTRGQQVTLSCSPISGHRSVSWYQQTPGQGLQFLFEYFSETQRNKGNFPGRFSGRQFSNSRSEMNVSTLELGDSALYLCASSLWAGRGNEQFFGPGTRLTVL.

The chain employs TRBV30 and TRBJ2-1, with unresolved D. CDR1 is GTSNPN, CDR2 SVGIG, per germline (reference sequence). CDR3 length: 12 amino acids. V was trimmed by 0 bases and J by 9 bases, leaving 9 bases between them. In DNA, the CDR3 is TGTGCCTGGAGTGTAAGCCTGGTTGAGCAGTTCTTC. Translating gives CAWSVSLVEQFF. Using reference TRBV30 and TRBJ2-1 for the parts outside the CDR3, the full variable domain is SQTIHQWPATLVQPVGSPLSLECTVEGTSNPNLYWYRQAAGRGLQLLFYSVGIGQISSEVPQNLSASRPQDRQFILSSKKLLLSDSGFYLCAWSVSLVEQFFGPGTRLTVL.

The sample holds one count of this clone. This chain uses TRBV11-2 with TRBJ2-7, with 8 bases lining up with TRBD1. J lost 0 bases, V lost 1 base, and 8 bases had no gene match. The CDR3 has 17 amino acids. Germline CDR1 is SGHAT and CDR2 is FQNNGV. The CDR3 loop is CASSLGLQGVSSYEQYF. The CDR3 region has the DNA TGTGCCAGCAGCTTAGGCCTACAGGGGGTAAGCTCCTACGAGCAGTACTTC. The variable domain in full, with the rest retrieved from reference TRBV11-2 and TRBJ2-7, is EAGVAQSPRYKIIEKRQSVAFWCNPISGHATLYWYQQILGQGPKLLIQFQNNGVVDDSQLPKDRFSAERLKGVDSTLKIQPAKLEDSAVYLCASSLGLQGVSSYEQYFGPGTRLTVT.

This chain uses TRBV16 with TRBJ2-7; 10 nucleotides match TRBD1. V lost 2 bases to trimming and J lost 5 bases; unmatched junction nucleotides: 9. Germline lookup yields CDR1 KGHSY and CDR2 FQNENV. The CDR3 is made up of 16 amino acids. This chain's CDR3 is CASSQAAGQGTNEQYF. The CDR3 bases are TGTGCCAGCAGCCAAGCCGCGGGACAGGGGACCAACGAGCAGTACTTC.

V usage is TRBV10-3 and J usage is TRBJ2-2, with a possible D match to TRBD1 (5 bases). The V gene lost 0 bases and the J gene lost 7 bases, with 9 bases spanning the gap. Germline values: CDR1 ENHRY, CDR2 SYGVKD. The CDR3 extends over 14 amino acids. The CDR3 sequence: CAISESQGGGELFF. The CDR3 DNA follows: TGTGCCATCAGTGAGTCCCAGGGTGGCGGGGAGCTGTTTTTT.

The genes are TRBV6-5 and TRBJ2-3; 10 nucleotides match TRBD2. Germline trimming cut 6 bases from V and 1 base from J; bases unmatched to any gene: 4. The CDR3 is made up of 15 amino acids. Germline V gene sequence: CDR1 MNHEY, CDR2 SVGAGI. The CDR3 spells CASRPGLARTDTQYF. In nucleotides, the CDR3 is TGTGCCAGCAGACCGGGACTAGCGCGCACAGATACGCAGTATTTT.

This clone was seen only once. V gene TRBV12-3 or TRBV12-4 combines with J gene TRBJ1-1; 9 bases agree with TRBD1. This CDR3 has 12 residues. With 6 bases clipped from V and 9 bases from J, the junction kept 5 bases outside the gene matches. The CDR3 region is CASSKNRGQAFF. CDR3 nucleotide sequence: TGTGCCAGCAGCAAAAACAGGGGGCAAGCTTTCTTT.

The rearrangement links TRBV4-1 to TRBJ2-3, with a weak D call TRBD1 (5 bases). CDR1 is MGHRA and CDR2 is YSYEKL in the germline V gene. The V and J ends lost 1 base and 6 bases respectively, with 17 bases between them. The length of the CDR3 is 16 residues. The chain's CDR3 is CASSQGEPTGRDTQYF. The DNA for the CDR3 is TGCGCCAGCAGCCAAGGGGAACCTACAGGCCGGGATACGCAGTATTTT.

V is TRBV30 and J is TRBJ1-2; D unresolved. CDR1 is GTSNPN and CDR2 is SVGIG in the germline V gene (reference sequence). Trimming left V 0 bases short and J 8 bases short, with 7 bases between. The CDR3 sequence is 11 residues long. The CDR3: CAWSVHEGYTF. The DNA of the CDR3 is TGTGCCTGGAGTGTACATGAAGGCTACACCTTC.

This sequence joins TRBV12-3 or TRBV12-4 and TRBJ1-1, with D unresolved. V was trimmed by 6 bases and J by 0 bases, leaving 8 bases between them. The length of the CDR3 is 13 residues. CDR3 coding DNA: TGTGCCAGCAGCTCACAGATGAACACTGAAGCTTTCTTT. It is translated as CASSSQMNTEAFF.

Remarks on this clone: Other DNA variants within this sample encode the same CDR3. The V gene is TRBV9, the J gene TRBJ2-7, with 9 bases that match TRBD1. CDR1 and CDR2 (germline): SGDLS, YYNGEE. Trimming cost V 0 bases and J 2 bases; bases outside gene matches: 0. CDR3 length: 14 residues. CDR3 in amino acids: CASSVGDRAYEQYF. The CDR3 bases are TGTGCCAGCAGCGTAGGGGACAGGGCCTACGAGCAGTACTTC.

The genes are TRBV29-1 and TRBJ1-1, with D uncertain. Germline CDR1 SQVTM, CDR2 ANQGSEA. The CDR3 runs 13 residues. This CDR3 reads CSILPLMNTEAFF. The CDR3 nucleotides are TGCAGTATACTTCCTCTCATGAACACTGAAGCTTTCTTT.

The chain employs TRBV7-2 and TRBJ2-1, with 7 bases identical to TRBD2. Germline-derived CDR1 and CDR2 are SGHTA and FQGNSA. The CDR3 has 16 amino acids. The V segment lost 1 base and the J segment 10 bases; nucleotides outside the gene matches: 13. The CDR3 protein is CASSLEGGLQAGEQFF. The DNA of the CDR3 is TGTGCCAGCAGCTTAGAGGGCGGACTCCAAGCGGGGGAGCAGTTCTTC.

The V gene is TRBV19, the J gene TRBJ1-2; D not resolved. The CDR3 has 10 amino acids. The ends were cut back, 7 bases at V and 7 bases at J, with 7 bases in the middle. CDR1 is LNHDA and CDR2 is SQIVND in the germline V gene (reference sequence). This CDR3 is CASTGLGYTF. CDR3 coding DNA: TGTGCCAGTACCGGACTTGGCTACACCTTC.

This chain links TRBV7-9 with TRBJ1-5; the match to TRBD1 covers 7 bases. This CDR3 is built from 16 residues. The trim removed 3 bases at V and 2 bases at J, leaving 7 bases unmatched. Germline CDR1 is SEHNR and CDR2 is FQNEAQ (reference sequence). This CDR3 reads CASSLQQGEGNQPQHF. CDR3 nucleotides: TGTGCCAGCAGCTTGCAGCAGGGGGAGGGCAATCAGCCCCAGCATTTT.

The gene calls are TRBV18 and TRBJ1-2; D is unclear. V was clipped by 4 bases and J by 7 bases, with 10 bases between them. The germline V gene has CDR1 KGHSH and CDR2 LQKENI. The length of the CDR3 is 12 residues. This CDR3 reads CASSLDRGGYTF. As DNA, the CDR3 is TGTGCCAGCTCACTGGACCGGGGTGGCTACACCTTC.

This chain connects TRBV6-5 to TRBJ2-5, with 8 bases that match TRBD1. J gave up 2 bases and V 3 bases, and 8 bases lay outside the gene matches. Germline V gene lookup returns CDR1 MNHEY and CDR2 SVGAGI. This CDR3 contains 16 residues. In DNA form, the CDR3 reads TGTGCCAGCAGTTATATCGGGACAGGTCTTCAAGAGACCCAGTACTTC. Translating it yields CASSYIGTGLQETQYF.